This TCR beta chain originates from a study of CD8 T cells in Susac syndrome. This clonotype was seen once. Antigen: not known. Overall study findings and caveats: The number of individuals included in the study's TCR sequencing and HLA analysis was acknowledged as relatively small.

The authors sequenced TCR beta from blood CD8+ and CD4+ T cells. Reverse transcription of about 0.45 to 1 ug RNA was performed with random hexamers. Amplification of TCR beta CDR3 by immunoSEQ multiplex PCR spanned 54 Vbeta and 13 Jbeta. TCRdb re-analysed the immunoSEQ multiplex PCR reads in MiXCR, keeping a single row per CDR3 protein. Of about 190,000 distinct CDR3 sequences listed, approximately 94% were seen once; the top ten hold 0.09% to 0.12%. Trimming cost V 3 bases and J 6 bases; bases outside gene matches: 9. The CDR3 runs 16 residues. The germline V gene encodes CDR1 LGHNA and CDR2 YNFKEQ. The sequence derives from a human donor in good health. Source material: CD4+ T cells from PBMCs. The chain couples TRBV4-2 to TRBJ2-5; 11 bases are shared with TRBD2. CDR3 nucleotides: TGTGCCAGCAGCCAGATAGCGGGGGGGCCGTCAAAGACCCAGTACTTC. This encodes CASSQIAGGPSKTQYF.